Each of the 10 T cell receptor beta chains below was sequenced from the same sample in a study of T cell repertoires in cytomegalovirus infection. Their antigens are not known. TCRdb reprocessed the reads with MiXCR, giving one entry per CDR3 protein. The sample yields about 920,000 distinct CDR3 sequences, around 32% seen once. Specimen: cultured CD8+ T cells from PBMCs, collected from culture after CMV antigen stimulation. These receptors came from a human donor in good health (CMV status not recorded). Some clones in this sample may be carry-over from other donors' samples.

The chain joins TRBV11-1 to TRBJ2-7, with D possibly TRBD1 on 6 matching bases. CDR3 length: 16 amino acids. The germline V and J ends were trimmed by 2 bases and 0 bases, with 14 bases remaining between them. Germline assignment: CDR1 SGHAT and CDR2 FQDESV (reference sequence). The CDR3 reads CASSLQGPGGSYEQYV. In nucleotides, the CDR3 is TGTGCCAGCAGCTTACAGGGGCCAGGAGGCTCCTACGAGCAGTACGTC.

The chain couples TRBV19 to TRBJ1-3; D is perhaps TRBD1 (5 bases). V dropped 2 bases and J dropped 8 bases, with 13 bases sitting between them. The CDR3 loop spans 14 amino acids. Looked up from germline, CDR1 is LNHDA and CDR2 is SQIVND (reference sequence). Here the CDR3 reads CASSIQGYADTIYF. The CDR3 DNA is TGTGCCAGTAGTATACAGGGATATGCGGACACCATATATTTT.

The CDR3 DNA reads TGCGCCACCTCGGAGGGTGCAACTAATGAAAAACTGTTTTTT. Protein product: CATSEGATNEKLFF. The chain couples TRBV10-1 to TRBJ1-4; no definite D call. This CDR3 region has 14 residues. CDR1 is WNHNN, CDR2 SYGVQD, per germline (reference sequence). V shed 10 bases and J shed 0 bases, with 12 bases lying between them.

This clonotype was recorded many times. J is TRBJ1-6 and V is TRBV7-9; D possibly corresponds to TRBD1 (5 bases). CDR1 SEHNR and CDR2 FQNEAQ come from the germline V gene (reference sequence). This CDR3 has 12 amino acids. Trimming took 5 bases from V and 9 from J, leaving 8 bases between them. The CDR3 reads CASSLGASPLHF. In DNA form, the CDR3 reads TGTGCCAGCAGCCTCGGGGCTTCACCCCTCCACTTT.

This chain connects TRBV20-1 to TRBJ1-1; 10 nucleotides line up with TRBD1. CDR3 length: 17 residues. CDR1 is DFQATT, CDR2 SNEGSKA, per germline (reference sequence). V lost 6 bases, J lost 0 bases, and 13 bases stayed unmatched. This CDR3 is CSARTTGGQPMNTEAFF. The CDR3 DNA reads TGCAGTGCGCGAACGACAGGGGGCCAACCGATGAACACTGAAGCTTTCTTT.

This chain links TRBV5-4 with TRBJ2-3, with 7 nucleotides matching TRBD1. V dropped 2 bases and J dropped 4; count of bases not matched to a gene: 7. From germline, CDR1 is SGHNT and CDR2 YYREEE (reference sequence). This CDR3 has 15 residues. The CDR3 is CASSFVDRVADTQYF. CDR3 coding DNA: TGTGCCAGCAGCTTTGTCGACAGGGTGGCAGATACGCAGTATTTT.

V usage is TRBV4-1 and J usage is TRBJ2-1, with D tentatively TRBD2 (7 bases). With 5 bases removed from V and 7 bases from J, the gap between germline ends came to 21 bases. There are 16 residues in the CDR3. From germline, CDR1 is MGHRA and CDR2 YSYEKL. CDR3 in amino acids: CASSSLGEGGLNEQFF. The CDR3 DNA sequence: TGCGCCAGCAGCTCCCTGGGAGAGGGGGGGCTAAATGAGCAGTTCTTC.

This clonotype was picked up a small number of times. This chain joins TRBV27 and TRBJ1-6; D is possibly TRBD1 (5 bases). Trimming removed 6 bases at V and 9 bases at J, with 18 bases between. The germline V gene has CDR1 MNHEY and CDR2 SMNVEV (reference sequence). The CDR3 consists of 15 residues. The CDR3 nucleotides are TGTGCCAGCAGGGGGAGGGGAAGAGGGACTTCACCCCTCCACTTT. It yields the protein CASRGRGRGTSPLHF.

In this sample, this clonotype turned up a few times. The rearrangement links TRBV12-5 to TRBJ2-7; D call uncertain. Trimming removed 6 bases from V and 5 bases from J, with 8 bases in between. This CDR3 spans 11 amino acids. The V gene's germline CDR1 is LGHNT and CDR2 FRNRAP. DNA for the CDR3: TGTGCTAGTGGGTTGAACCACGAGCAGTACTTC. Translated, it gives CASGLNHEQYF.

This clonotype was seen a few times. The chain recombines TRBV27 with TRBJ2-6; D might be TRBD2 (6 bases). Germline CDR1 reads MNHEY; CDR2 reads SMNVEV (reference sequence). The length of the CDR3 is 15 residues. The V end was cut by 5 bases, the J end by 2 bases, with 10 bases between. CDR3 in amino acids: CASSGGTAGANVLTF. The CDR3 DNA follows: TGTGCCAGCAGTGGGGGGACTGCTGGGGCCAACGTCCTGACTTTC.